Sequencing of this T cell receptor (beta chain) was carried out in a study of blood T cells in healthy people across ages. Together with a sample-barcoded 5' primer, a J-beta primer mix was included in a second PCR lasting about 6 to 11 cycles. Each cDNA molecule, via a template-switch adaptor with 12 random nucleotides, was tagged. TCRdb redid the calling of the 5' RACE reads with MiXCR, one entry per CDR3 protein. The sample consists of about 670,000 distinct CDR3 sequences, less than 45% of them appearing once. The germline V gene encodes CDR1 MNHEY and CDR2 SVGAGI. V was pared by 0 bases and J by 4 bases, with 11 bases of the junction left unmatched. The CDR3 loop spans 17 amino acids. This clonotype was counted a few times.

The TCR was taken from a man older than 75 in good health. V is TRBV6-5 and J is TRBJ1-1, with 7 bases matching TRBD1. The specimen sequenced was blood. CDR3 in DNA: TGTGCCAGCAGTTACTCAATGAGGGCAGGGGGAGTCACTGAAGCTTTCTTT. Translated: CASSYSMRAGGVTEAFF.